This TCR beta chain was sequenced in a study of blood T cell repertoires in COVID-19. Study-level background: The samples span acute and convalescent COVID-19 from the United States, Italy and Spain.

Repertoires were generated with immunoSEQ multiplex PCR, while TCRdb's copy carries only in-frame clones and drops some. The sample shows 35,000 to 45,000 clones, roughly 80% of them seen only once. This clone was seen a handful of times. This receptor was taken from a man between 65 and 85 years old with acute or convalescent COVID-19. Sequencing was carried out using peripheral blood.

CDR3 DNA sequence: TGTGCCAGCAGCGTAGATGATAGCGGGGGGGTAAGGAAGTTCTTC. Amino acid sequence: CASSVDDSGGVRKFF. The chain recombines TRBV9 with TRBJ2-1; 11 nucleotides agree with TRBD2. V dropped 0 bases and J dropped 14; count of bases not matched to a gene: 10. Germline V gene lookup returns CDR1 SGDLS and CDR2 YYNGEE. The CDR3 length is 15 residues.